These T cell receptor beta chains were read from a single sample in a study of long-term antiretroviral therapy in people with HIV. The protocol was immunoSEQ multiplex PCR, while the TCRdb copy is restricted to in-frame clones and leaves out a portion. The sample consists of roughly 25,000 clones, roughly four fifths of them appearing once. The starting material was unsorted PBMCs, obtained 0.7 years before starting antiretroviral therapy. The receptors derive from a young man with HIV. CDR3s include the opening cysteine and the closing phenylalanine or tryptophan. D genes are given only for firm matches. Not all rows give a size; the values are once, few, many and, for expanded clones, a class.

cdr3_nt cdr3_aa clone_size j_call v_call d_call
TGTGCCAGCAGCCGACTAGCGGGGGGCGCCGGTACGCAGTATTTT CASSRLAGGAGTQYF - TRBJ2-3 TRBV6-5 TRBD2
TGTGCCAGCAGTTCAGGGAGATCCTACGAGCAGTACTTC CASSSGRSYEQYF few TRBJ2-7 TRBV6-5 -
TGTGCCAGCAGCAGAGGGACTAGCGGCCTTTTGGATTACGAGCAGTACTTC CASSRGTSGLLDYEQYF - TRBJ2-7 TRBV7-8 TRBD2
TGTGCCAGCAGCTCCGACAGGGGGAATGAAAAACTGTTTTTT CASSSDRGNEKLFF - TRBJ1-4 TRBV6-5 TRBD1
TGTGCCAGCAGCACAGGGGACGAGCAGTACTTC CASSTGDEQYF few TRBJ2-7 TRBV27 TRBD1
TGCGCCAGCAGCTTGGCAGGGACCGGCCAGCCCCAGCATTTT CASSLAGTGQPQHF - TRBJ1-5 TRBV5-1 -
TGTGCCAGCACCATTAACTACGAGCAGTACTTC CASTINYEQYF once TRBJ2-7 TRBV28 -
TGTGCCAGCAGCTGGGGACAGGGGTCCGGGGAGCTGTTTTTT CASSWGQGSGELFF - TRBJ2-2 TRBV5-6 TRBD1
TGTGCCAGCAGCTTGGGCGGCCACTTACTTAGCAATCAGCCCCAGCATTTT CASSLGGHLLSNQPQHF - TRBJ1-5 TRBV5-6 -
TGTGCCATCAGCAAACAGGGGACCAATCAGCCCCAGCATTTT CAISKQGTNQPQHF - TRBJ1-5 TRBV10-3 TRBD1